Listed here are 29 T cell receptor beta chains from one sample, sequenced in a study of neurological immune-mediated disorders. TCRdb redid the calling of the 5' RACE reads with MiXCR, one entry per CDR3 protein. The sample lists over 75,000 distinct CDR3 sequences, 5% to 6.5% seen once, with over 7% in the top ten. The time point: longitudinal time-point 2. Sequenced sample: PBMCs. These receptors were collected from a woman aged 55-69 years with multiple sclerosis.

This clonotype was detected ten times or more. The chain links TRBV5-5 to TRBJ2-2, with TRBD2 matching 7 bases. With 0 bases clipped from V and 4 bases from J, the junction kept 3 bases outside the gene matches. The CDR3 runs 15 residues. Germline loops: CDR1 SGHKS, CDR2 YYEKEE (reference sequence). Here the CDR3 reads CASSLGRGFTGELFF. DNA for the CDR3: TGTGCCAGCAGCTTGGGGCGGGGGTTCACCGGGGAGCTGTTTTTT.

There are many counts of this clonotype. This chain joins TRBV7-8 and TRBJ2-2; possible D gene TRBD1, 5 bases. The CDR3 totals 15 residues. CDR1 is SGHVS and CDR2 is FQNEAQ in the germline V gene. V was shortened by 1 base and J by 7 bases, with 13 bases between the two germline ends. The CDR3 here is CASSLVGQGSGELFF. The CDR3 coding sequence is TGTGCCAGCAGCTTAGTTGGGCAGGGAAGCGGGGAGCTGTTTTTT.

This clonotype was seen just once. V usage is TRBV20-1 and J usage is TRBJ2-3; TRBD2 matches 9 bases. Germline V CDR1 and CDR2: DFQATT, SNEGSKA (reference sequence). The CDR3 contains 13 residues. In DNA, the CDR3 is TGCAGAACTCCGGGACTAGCAACAGATACGCAGTATTTT. Protein product: CRTPGLATDTQYF.

This clonotype was seen ten or more times. The rearrangement links TRBV5-1 to TRBJ1-5; 11 nucleotides line up with TRBD1. CDR1 and CDR2 (germline): SGHRS, YFSETQ. The CDR3 loop spans 15 amino acids. V trimming: 3 bases; J trimming: 5 bases; junction bases outside the gene matches: 4. CDR3 nucleotide sequence: TGCGCCAGCAGCTGGACAGGGGGCAAGGATCAGCCCCAGCATTTT. Translation: CASSWTGGKDQPQHF. Together with reference TRBV5-1 and TRBJ1-5, the CDR3 gives the full variable domain: KAGVTQTPRYLIKTRGQQVTLSCSPISGHRSVSWYQQTPGQGLQFLFEYFSETQRNKGNFPGRFSGRQFSNSRSEMNVSTLELGDSALYLCASSWTGGKDQPQHFGDGTRLSIL.

There are many counts of this clonotype. This sequence joins TRBV27 and TRBJ1-3; no reliable D call. The CDR3 totals 15 residues. Trimming stripped 7 bases from V and 0 bases from J, with 13 bases between. CDR1 MNHEY and CDR2 SMNVEV come from the germline V gene (reference sequence). CDR3 amino acids: CASKLDPSSGNTIYF. The CDR3 bases are TGTGCCAGCAAACTAGACCCGAGCTCTGGAAACACCATATATTTT.

This clonotype was counted at least ten times. The gene calls are TRBV5-1 and TRBJ2-3, with TRBD2 matching 15 bases. CDR1 is SGHRS and CDR2 is YFSETQ in the germline V gene. This CDR3 contains 18 residues. With V trimmed by 5 bases and J by 5 bases, 12 bases remained unmatched. This chain's CDR3 is CASSRTSGGAVVKDTQYF. The CDR3 nucleotides are TGCGCCAGCAGTCGGACTAGCGGGGGGGCCGTTGTCAAAGATACGCAGTATTTT.

This clonotype was counted at least ten times. The CDR3 here is CASSFGQGLVGTQYF. The CDR3 bases are TGTGCCAGCAGTTTCGGACAGGGCCTCGTCGGGACGCAGTATTTT. This chain joins TRBV25-1 and TRBJ2-3, with 8 bases lining up with TRBD1. This CDR3 contains 15 residues. Germline-derived CDR1 and CDR2 are MGHDK and SYGVNS. Trimming took 5 bases from V and 9 from J; bases not matched to a gene: 13. The full variable domain, rest sourced from reference TRBV25-1 and TRBJ2-3, is EADIYQTPRYLVIGTGKKITLECSQTMGHDKMYWYQQDPGMELHLIHYSYGVNSTEKGDLSSESTVSRIRTEHFPLTLESARPSHTSQYLCASSFGQGLVGTQYFGPGTRLTVL.

The sample holds many counts of this clonotype. The chain links TRBV29-1 to TRBJ1-2; D is possibly TRBD1 (6 bases). Germline assignment: CDR1 SQVTM and CDR2 ANQGSEA. The CDR3 length is 12 residues. Deletions cut 2 bases from V and 7 bases from J, with 11 bases between. CDR3 DNA: TGCAGCGTTGAATCCGGGGGCAGTGGCTACACCTTC. This sequence encodes CSVESGGSGYTF.

This rearrangement joins TRBV30 to TRBJ2-3; D not certain. There are 13 residues in the CDR3. CDR1 is GTSNPN and CDR2 is SVGIG in the germline V gene (reference sequence). V was trimmed by 4 bases and J by 2 bases, leaving 10 bases between them. CDR3 in amino acids: CAWMGRNTDTQYF. The CDR3 region has the DNA TGTGCCTGGATGGGCAGAAACACAGATACGCAGTATTTT.

This clonotype is a singleton in its sample. The germline gene is not matched at one end of the junction; a read error may be the cause. The chain carries TRBV3-1 and TRBJ2-2; no reliable D call. The CDR3 is made up of 13 amino acids. The germline CDR1 and CDR2 sequences are LGHDT and YNNKEL (reference sequence). The CDR3, as DNA: TGTACCAGCAACACAGCAGCCACCGTGGAGCTGTTTTTT. Encoded protein: CTSNTAATVELFF.

This clonotype was counted only a few times. The chain joins TRBV4-1 to TRBJ1-4; D remains unclear. Germline V lookup: CDR1 MGHRA, CDR2 YSYEKL. The CDR3 has 13 residues. The germline V and J ends were trimmed by 4 bases and 8 bases, with 11 bases remaining between them. The CDR3 is CASSRRVEEKLFF. In DNA form, the CDR3 reads TGCGCCAGCAGCCGTAGGGTAGAGGAAAAACTGTTTTTT.

This clonotype has a count of ten or more. The V gene is TRBV6-6, the J gene TRBJ1-1; 8 bases line up with TRBD1. This CDR3 has 15 residues. Per the germline V gene, CDR1 is MNHNY and CDR2 is SVGAGI (reference sequence). Trimming cost V 6 bases and J 0 bases; bases outside gene matches: 6. The CDR3 spells CASSQGQVMNTEAFF. The CDR3 DNA is TGTGCCAGCAGCCAGGGACAGGTAATGAACACTGAAGCTTTCTTT.

This clonotype was recorded at least ten times. The V and J genes are TRBV4-1 and TRBJ2-7; D is undetermined. The V gene lost 7 bases and the J gene lost 4 bases, with 17 bases spanning the gap. Germline values: CDR1 MGHRA, CDR2 YSYEKL. This CDR3 spans 14 amino acids. For the CDR3, the DNA is TGCGCCAGCACGCCCGGTTTGGGTACGTACGAGCAGTACTTC. Amino acids: CASTPGLGTYEQYF.

The CDR3: CASSRGDRGPNTEAFF. CDR3 bases: TGTGCCAGCAGCAGAGGGGACAGGGGGCCCAACACTGAAGCTTTCTTT. V gene TRBV5-5 combines with J gene TRBJ1-1; 12 positions match TRBD1. The germline gives CDR1 SGHKS, CDR2 YYEKEE (reference sequence). The CDR3 is 16 residues long. The V gene end was trimmed by 4 bases and the J gene end by 2 bases; junction bases not matched to a gene: 6.

This clonotype has at least ten counts. The chain links TRBV5-1 to TRBJ1-4; D might be TRBD1 (6 bases). The V gene's germline CDR1 is SGHRS and CDR2 YFSETQ. V gave up 0 bases and J gave up 8 bases, with 14 bases separating them. The CDR3 spans 15 residues. The CDR3: CASSLAGGGREKLFF. CDR3 bases: TGCGCCAGCAGCTTGGCCGGGGGCGGAAGAGAAAAACTGTTTTTT. The full variable domain, rest sourced from reference TRBV5-1 and TRBJ1-4, is KAGVTQTPRYLIKTRGQQVTLSCSPISGHRSVSWYQQTPGQGLQFLFEYFSETQRNKGNFPGRFSGRQFSNSRSEMNVSTLELGDSALYLCASSLAGGGREKLFFGSGTQLSVL.

This clonotype was recorded many times. The chain recombines TRBV5-1 with TRBJ2-3, with TRBD1 matching over 7 bases. This CDR3 is 14 amino acids long. Germline loops: CDR1 SGHRS, CDR2 YFSETQ. After removal of 4 bases from V and 6 bases from J, the junction contained 8 bases not matched to a gene. CDR3 sequence: CASSPTTGSDTQYF. CDR3 DNA: TGCGCCAGCAGCCCGACGACAGGGTCGGATACGCAGTATTTT.

This clonotype was seen ten or more times. The V gene is TRBV5-6, the J gene TRBJ2-5; TRBD2 aligns across 12 bases. Germline V lookup: CDR1 SGHDT, CDR2 YYEEEE. The length of the CDR3 is 16 residues. After removal of 6 bases from V and 4 bases from J, the junction contained 10 bases not matched to a gene. CDR3 coding DNA: TGTGCCAGCAACCTCGGACTAGCGGGGTTTCCAGAGACCCAGTACTTC. Amino acid sequence: CASNLGLAGFPETQYF.

This clonotype was observed at least ten times. V and J are TRBV20-1 and TRBJ2-1, with D hard to call. V lost 4 bases and J lost 6, with 10 bases in between. Per germline, CDR1 DFQATT and CDR2 SNEGSKA (reference sequence). This CDR3 region has 12 residues. This chain's CDR3 is CSAMGSLNEQFF. The DNA of the CDR3 is TGCAGTGCTATGGGTAGCCTCAATGAGCAGTTCTTC.

This clonotype has a count of ten or more. The chain recombines TRBV12-3 or TRBV12-4 with TRBJ1-1, with TRBD1 matching over 8 bases. V dropped 1 base and J dropped 1; count of bases not matched to a gene: 8. The CDR3 contains 17 residues. CDR3 protein: CASSLDPGGVGNTEAFF. For the CDR3, the DNA is TGTGCCAGCAGTTTAGACCCAGGGGGCGTTGGGAACACTGAAGCTTTCTTT.

This clonotype came up many times. The rearrangement uses TRBV10-3 and TRBJ2-6, with TRBD1 as a possible D gene (5 bases). Germline V gene sequence: CDR1 ENHRY, CDR2 SYGVKD. V was trimmed by 7 bases and J by 2 bases, leaving 6 bases between them. The CDR3 loop spans 13 amino acids. The CDR3 DNA follows: TGTGCCATCAAAGGGGCTGGGGCCAACGTCCTGACTTTC. Amino acid sequence: CAIKGAGANVLTF.

Points on this clonotype: This may arise from a read error, as a much more abundant clone is one base away. The chain joins TRBV5-6 to TRBJ1-1; 9 bases are shared with TRBD1. Germline CDR1 and CDR2: SGHDT and YYEEEE. CDR3 length: 16 residues. V shed 2 bases, J shed 1 base, and the junction held 6 bases outside the gene matches. CDR3 bases: TGTGCCAGCAGCTTTGGGCTGGACAGGGGGAACACTGAAGCTTTCTTT. The encoded protein is CASSFGLDRGNTEAFF.

This clonotype was detected many times. The chain employs TRBV5-1 and TRBJ2-1, with TRBD1 as a possible D gene (6 bases). V lost 0 bases and J lost 4, with 11 bases in between. Germline loops: CDR1 SGHRS, CDR2 YFSETQ. This CDR3 spans 15 amino acids. The CDR3 region has the DNA TGCGCCAGCAGCTTGGTCATAGGACAGTACAATGAGCAGTTCTTC. Amino acid sequence: CASSLVIGQYNEQFF.

This clonotype was counted ten times or more. The V call is TRBV20-1, the J call TRBJ1-2; D gene ambiguous. CDR1 DFQATT and CDR2 SNEGSKA come from the germline V gene (reference sequence). The CDR3 sequence is 12 residues long. Trimming removed 3 bases from V and 6 bases from J, with 11 bases in between. CDR3 coding DNA: TGCAGTGCTAGTACATCTTCCCATGGCTACACCTTC. This sequence encodes CSASTSSHGYTF.

The chain carries TRBV3-1 and TRBJ2-1; weak D call: TRBD2 (6 bases). The V gene's germline CDR1 is LGHDT and CDR2 YNNKEL (reference sequence). Trimming left V 1 base short and J 3 bases short, with 10 bases between. CDR3 size: 15 residues. CDR3 DNA sequence: TGTGCCAGCAGCCAAGCGACTAGGGACTACAATGAGCAGTTCTTC. It encodes CASSQATRDYNEQFF.

In this sample, this clonotype turned up a few times. The chain links TRBV7-9 to TRBJ1-5; no firm D call. CDR1 and CDR2 from the germline V gene are SEHNR and FQNEAQ (reference sequence). This CDR3 is 15 amino acids long. V lost 1 base and J lost 1, with 8 bases in between. The chain's CDR3 is CASSLGPASNQPQHF. CDR3 sequence (DNA): TGTGCCAGCAGCTTAGGACCTGCAAGCAATCAGCCCCAGCATTTT.

This clonotype was found many times. This chain joins TRBV6-2 or TRBV6-3 and TRBJ2-1; 9 nucleotides line up with TRBD2. V shed 4 bases, J shed 6 bases, and the junction held 7 bases outside the gene matches. This CDR3 is built from 15 residues. Germline V gives CDR1 MNHEY, CDR2 SVGEGT. The CDR3: CASSSGTSGLNEQFF. Written as DNA, the CDR3 is TGTGCCAGCAGTTCCGGAACTAGCGGGCTCAATGAGCAGTTCTTC.

In its sample, this clonotype was seen many times. The chain links TRBV20-1 to TRBJ2-1, with 7 bases aligning to TRBD2. Germline CDR1 reads DFQATT; CDR2 reads SNEGSKA (reference sequence). This CDR3 spans 15 amino acids. With V trimmed by 6 bases and J by 2 bases, 10 bases remained unmatched. The CDR3 DNA reads as TGCAGTGCCCGAGAAGCGGGGCGCCCCTACAATGAGCAGTTCTTC. Its protein is CSAREAGRPYNEQFF.

This clonotype was found many times. V gene TRBV12-3 or TRBV12-4 combines with J gene TRBJ2-4; the match to TRBD2 covers 8 bases. CDR3 length: 18 amino acids. V shed 3 bases, J shed 1 base, and the junction held 11 bases outside the gene matches. The CDR3 here is CASSFKFGRGNAKNIQYF. The CDR3 DNA sequence: TGTGCCAGCAGTTTTAAGTTCGGGAGGGGAAATGCCAAAAACATTCAGTACTTC.

In this sample, this clonotype turned up many times. The V gene is TRBV28, the J gene TRBJ2-7; D not certain. This CDR3 has 11 amino acids. V lost 3 bases, J lost 4 bases, and 4 bases lay in between. Germline CDR1 MDHEN, CDR2 SYDVKM. The CDR3 DNA follows: TGTGCCAGCAGTTTGGGATACGAGCAGTACTTC. As protein: CASSLGYEQYF.